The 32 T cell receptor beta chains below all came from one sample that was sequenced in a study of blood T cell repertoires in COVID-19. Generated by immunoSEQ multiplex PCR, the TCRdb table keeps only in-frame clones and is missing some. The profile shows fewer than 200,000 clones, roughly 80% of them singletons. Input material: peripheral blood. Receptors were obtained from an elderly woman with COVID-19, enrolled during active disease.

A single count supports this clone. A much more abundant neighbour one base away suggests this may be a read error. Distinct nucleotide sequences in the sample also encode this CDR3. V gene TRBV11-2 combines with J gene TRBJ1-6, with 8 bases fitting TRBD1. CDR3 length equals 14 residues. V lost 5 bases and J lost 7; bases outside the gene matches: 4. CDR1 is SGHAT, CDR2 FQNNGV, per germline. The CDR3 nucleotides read TGTGCCAGCAGCCCTAGACAGGGGAATTCACCCCTCCACTTT. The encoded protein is CASSPRQGNSPLHF. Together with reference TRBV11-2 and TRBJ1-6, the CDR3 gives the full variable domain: EAGVAQSPRYKIIEKRQSVAFWCNPISGHATLYWYQQILGQGPKLLIQFQNNGVVDDSQLPKDRFSAERLKGVDSTLKIQPAKLEDSAVYLCASSPRQGNSPLHFGNGTRLTVT.

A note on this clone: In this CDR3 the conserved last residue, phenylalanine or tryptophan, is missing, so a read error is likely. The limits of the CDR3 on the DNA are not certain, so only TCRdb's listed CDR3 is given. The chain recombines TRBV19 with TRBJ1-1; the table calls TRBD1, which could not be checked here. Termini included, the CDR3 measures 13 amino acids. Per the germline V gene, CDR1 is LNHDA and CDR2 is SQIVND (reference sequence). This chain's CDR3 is CASSIGTGGHKFV.

CDR3 residues: CASSLNGQTTGELFF. The CDR3 DNA sequence: TGTGCCAGCTCCCTCAATGGACAGACCACCGGGGAGCTGTTTTTT. This rearrangement joins TRBV18 to TRBJ2-2; perhaps TRBD1 as D (6 bases). This CDR3 is 15 amino acids long. CDR1 is KGHSH, CDR2 LQKENI, per germline. Trimming shortened V by 6 bases and J by 4 bases, and 15 bases separated the two germline ends.

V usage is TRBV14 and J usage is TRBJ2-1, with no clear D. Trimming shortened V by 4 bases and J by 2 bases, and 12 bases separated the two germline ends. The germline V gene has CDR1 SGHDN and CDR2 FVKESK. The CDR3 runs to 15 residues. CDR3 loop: CASSPGAPAYNEQFF. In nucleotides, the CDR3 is TGTGCCAGCAGCCCGGGTGCGCCCGCCTACAATGAGCAGTTCTTC.

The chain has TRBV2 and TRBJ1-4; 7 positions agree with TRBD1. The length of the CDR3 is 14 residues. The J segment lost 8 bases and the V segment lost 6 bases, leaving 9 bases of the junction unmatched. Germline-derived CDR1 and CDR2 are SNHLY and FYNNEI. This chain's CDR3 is CASRAQGIGEKLFF. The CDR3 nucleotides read TGTGCCAGCAGGGCACAGGGGATTGGCGAAAAACTGTTTTTT.

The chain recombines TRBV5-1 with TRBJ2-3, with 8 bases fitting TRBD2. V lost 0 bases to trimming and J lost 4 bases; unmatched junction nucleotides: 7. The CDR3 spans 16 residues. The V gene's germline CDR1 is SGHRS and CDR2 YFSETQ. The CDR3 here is CASSLGLAGGADTQYF. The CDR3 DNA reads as TGCGCCAGCAGCTTGGGGCTTGCGGGAGGCGCAGATACGCAGTATTTT.

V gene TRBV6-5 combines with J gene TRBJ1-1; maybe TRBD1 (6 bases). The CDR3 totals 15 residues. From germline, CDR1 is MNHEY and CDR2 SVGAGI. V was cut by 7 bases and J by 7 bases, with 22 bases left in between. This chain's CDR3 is CASTVAWGGHSEAFF. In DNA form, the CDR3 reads TGTGCCAGCACCGTAGCATGGGGGGGACATAGTGAAGCTTTCTTT.

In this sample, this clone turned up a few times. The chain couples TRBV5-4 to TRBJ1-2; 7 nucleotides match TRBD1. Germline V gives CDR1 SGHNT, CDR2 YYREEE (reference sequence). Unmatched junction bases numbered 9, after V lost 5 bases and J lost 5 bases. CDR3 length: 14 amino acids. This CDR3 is CASSSDRIGYGYTF. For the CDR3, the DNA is TGTGCCAGCAGTTCGGACAGGATTGGTTATGGCTACACCTTC.

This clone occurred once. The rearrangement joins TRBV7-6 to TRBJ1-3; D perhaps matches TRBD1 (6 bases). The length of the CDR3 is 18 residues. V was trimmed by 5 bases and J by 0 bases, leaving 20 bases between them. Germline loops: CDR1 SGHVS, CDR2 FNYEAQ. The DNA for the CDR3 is TGTGCCAGCAGCCCGCAACTAACAGGGCCGAGCTCTGGAAACACCATATATTTT. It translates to CASSPQLTGPSSGNTIYF.

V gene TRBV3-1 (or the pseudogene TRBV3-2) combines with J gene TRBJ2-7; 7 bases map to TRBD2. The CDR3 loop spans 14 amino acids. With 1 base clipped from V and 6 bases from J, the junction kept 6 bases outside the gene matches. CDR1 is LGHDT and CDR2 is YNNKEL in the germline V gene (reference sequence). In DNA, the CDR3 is TGTGCCAGCAGCCAAGTAGCGGGTGGGGGCGAGCAGTACTTC. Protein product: CASSQVAGGGEQYF.

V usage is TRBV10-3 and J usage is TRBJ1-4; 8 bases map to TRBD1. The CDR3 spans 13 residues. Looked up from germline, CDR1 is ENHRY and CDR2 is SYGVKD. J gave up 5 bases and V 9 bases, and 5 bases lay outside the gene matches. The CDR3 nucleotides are TGTGCCATGCAGACAGGGGTGAATGAAAAACTGTTTTTT. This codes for CAMQTGVNEKLFF.

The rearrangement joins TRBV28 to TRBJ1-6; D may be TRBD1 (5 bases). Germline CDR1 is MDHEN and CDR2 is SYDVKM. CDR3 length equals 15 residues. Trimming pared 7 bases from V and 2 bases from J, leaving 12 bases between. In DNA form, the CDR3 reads TGTGCCAGCACGATACGGGGGGCCTATAATTCACCCCTCCACTTT. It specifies CASTIRGAYNSPLHF.

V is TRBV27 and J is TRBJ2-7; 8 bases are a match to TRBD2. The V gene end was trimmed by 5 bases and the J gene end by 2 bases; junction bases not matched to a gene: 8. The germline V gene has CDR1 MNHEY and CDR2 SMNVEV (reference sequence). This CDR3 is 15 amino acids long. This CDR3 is CASSLTSGAPYEQYF. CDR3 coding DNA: TGTGCCAGCAGTCTCACTAGCGGAGCCCCCTACGAGCAGTACTTC.

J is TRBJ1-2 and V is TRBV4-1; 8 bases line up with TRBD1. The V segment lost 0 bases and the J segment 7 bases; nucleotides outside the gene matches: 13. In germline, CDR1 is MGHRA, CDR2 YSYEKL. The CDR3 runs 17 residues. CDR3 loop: CASSQEGSLGQGAGYTF. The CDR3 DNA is TGCGCCAGCAGCCAAGAAGGCTCTTTAGGACAGGGAGCTGGCTACACCTTC.

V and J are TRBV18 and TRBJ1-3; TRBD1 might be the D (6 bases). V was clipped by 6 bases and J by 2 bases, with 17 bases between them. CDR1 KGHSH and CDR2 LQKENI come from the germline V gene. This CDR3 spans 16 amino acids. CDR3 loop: CASSQETGSTGNTIYF. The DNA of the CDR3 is TGTGCCAGCTCCCAAGAAACAGGGTCCACTGGAAACACCATATATTTT.

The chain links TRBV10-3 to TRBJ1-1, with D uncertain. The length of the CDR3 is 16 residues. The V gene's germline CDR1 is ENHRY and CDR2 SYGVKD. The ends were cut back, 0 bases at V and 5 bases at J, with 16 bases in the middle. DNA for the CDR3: TGTGCCATCAGTGAGTCGGTTCCCCAAACGGGGACTGAAGCTTTCTTT. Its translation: CAISESVPQTGTEAFF.

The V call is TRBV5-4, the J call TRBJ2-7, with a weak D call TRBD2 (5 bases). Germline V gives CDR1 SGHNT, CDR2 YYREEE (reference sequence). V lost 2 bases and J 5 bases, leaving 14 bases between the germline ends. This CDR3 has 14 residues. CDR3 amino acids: CASSLQNVGDEQYF. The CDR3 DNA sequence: TGTGCCAGCAGCTTACAGAACGTCGGGGACGAGCAGTACTTC.

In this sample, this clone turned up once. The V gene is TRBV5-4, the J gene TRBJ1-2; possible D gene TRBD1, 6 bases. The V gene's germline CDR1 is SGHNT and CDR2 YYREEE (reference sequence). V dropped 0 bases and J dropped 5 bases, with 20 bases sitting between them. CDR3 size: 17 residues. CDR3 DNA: TGTGCCAGCAGCTTGGATATTAAGACAGGCCCGAGGTATGGCTACACCTTC. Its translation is CASSLDIKTGPRYGYTF.

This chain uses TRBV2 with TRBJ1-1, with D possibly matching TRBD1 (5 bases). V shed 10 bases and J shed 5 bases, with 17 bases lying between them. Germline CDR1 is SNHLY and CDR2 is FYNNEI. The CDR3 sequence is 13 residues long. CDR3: CATRTGGLTEAFF. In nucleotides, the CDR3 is TGTGCCACCCGAACGGGGGGTCTGACTGAAGCTTTCTTT. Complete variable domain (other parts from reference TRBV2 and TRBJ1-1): EPEVTQTPSHQVTQMGQEVILRCVPISNHLYFYWYRQILGQKVEFLVSFYNNEISEKSEIFDDQFSVERPDGSNFTLKIRSTKLEDSAMYFCATRTGGLTEAFFGQGTRLTVV.

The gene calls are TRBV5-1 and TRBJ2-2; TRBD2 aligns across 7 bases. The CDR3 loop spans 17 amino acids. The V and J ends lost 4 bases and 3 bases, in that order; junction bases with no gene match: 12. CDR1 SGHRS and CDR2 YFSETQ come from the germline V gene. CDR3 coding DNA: TGCGCCAGCAGCCTACCTAATCTCGCGGGGGACACCGGGGAGCTGTTTTTT. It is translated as CASSLPNLAGDTGELFF.

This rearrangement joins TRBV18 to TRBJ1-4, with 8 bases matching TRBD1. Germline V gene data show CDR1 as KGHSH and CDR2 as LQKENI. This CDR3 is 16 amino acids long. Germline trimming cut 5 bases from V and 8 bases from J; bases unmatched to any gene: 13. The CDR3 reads CASSASWGTGTEKLFF. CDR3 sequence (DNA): TGTGCCAGCTCAGCCTCTTGGGGGACAGGCACAGAAAAACTGTTTTTT. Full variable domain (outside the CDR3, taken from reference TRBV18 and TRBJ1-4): NAGVMQNPRHLVRRRGQEARLRCSPMKGHSHVYWYRQLPEEGLKFMVYLQKENIIDESGMPKERFSAEFPKEGPSILRIQQVVRGDSAAYFCASSASWGTGTEKLFFGSGTQLSVL.

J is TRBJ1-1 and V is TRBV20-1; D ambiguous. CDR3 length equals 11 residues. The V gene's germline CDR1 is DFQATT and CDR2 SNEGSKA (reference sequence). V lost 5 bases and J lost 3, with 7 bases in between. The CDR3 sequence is CSARRDTEAFF. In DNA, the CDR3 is TGCAGTGCTCGCCGCGACACTGAAGCTTTCTTT.

The CDR3 DNA reads as TGCGCCAGCAGCTTGCTACAGGGAGATGGCTACACCTTC. This encodes CASSLLQGDGYTF. The chain has TRBV5-1 and TRBJ1-2, with a tentative D call TRBD1 (6 bases). The V gene's germline CDR1 is SGHRS and CDR2 YFSETQ. The CDR3 extends over 13 amino acids. The germline V and J ends were trimmed by 1 base and 6 bases, with 10 bases remaining between them.

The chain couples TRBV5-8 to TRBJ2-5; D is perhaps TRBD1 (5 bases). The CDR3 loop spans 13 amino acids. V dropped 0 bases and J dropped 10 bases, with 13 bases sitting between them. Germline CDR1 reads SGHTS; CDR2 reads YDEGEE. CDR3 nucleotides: TGTGCCAGCAGCTTGGCTGGGGCAGTCAACCAGTACTTC. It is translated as CASSLAGAVNQYF.

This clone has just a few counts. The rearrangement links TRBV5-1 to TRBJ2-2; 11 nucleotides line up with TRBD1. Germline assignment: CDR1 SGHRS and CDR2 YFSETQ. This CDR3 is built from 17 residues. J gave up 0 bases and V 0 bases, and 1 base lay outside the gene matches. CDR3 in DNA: TGCGCCAGCAGCTTGGGGACAGGGGGCGCGAACACCGGGGAGCTGTTTTTT. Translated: CASSLGTGGANTGELFF.

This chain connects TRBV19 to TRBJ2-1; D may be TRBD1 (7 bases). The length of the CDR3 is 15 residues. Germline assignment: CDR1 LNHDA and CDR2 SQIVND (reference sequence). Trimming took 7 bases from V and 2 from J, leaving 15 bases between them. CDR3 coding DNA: TGTGCCAGTACCTCAGGGGGGCTTCCCTACAATGAGCAGTTCTTC. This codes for CASTSGGLPYNEQFF.

The CDR3 DNA sequence: TGCGCCAGCAGCTTGGGGCGGACAGTAGTACTCCAAGAGACCCAGTACTTC. Residues: CASSLGRTVVLQETQYF. The gene calls are TRBV5-1 and TRBJ2-5; TRBD1 might be the D (6 bases). The CDR3 covers 17 residues. Germline V lookup: CDR1 SGHRS, CDR2 YFSETQ. Trimming took 0 bases from V and 1 from J, leaving 16 bases between them.

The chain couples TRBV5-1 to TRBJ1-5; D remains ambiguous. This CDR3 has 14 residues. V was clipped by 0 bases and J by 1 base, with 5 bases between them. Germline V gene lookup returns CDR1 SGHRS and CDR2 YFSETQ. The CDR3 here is CASSLVSSNQPQHF. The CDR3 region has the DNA TGCGCCAGCAGCTTGGTCTCCAGCAATCAGCCCCAGCATTTT. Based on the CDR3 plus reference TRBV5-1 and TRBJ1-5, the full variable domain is KAGVTQTPRYLIKTRGQQVTLSCSPISGHRSVSWYQQTPGQGLQFLFEYFSETQRNKGNFPGRFSGRQFSNSRSEMNVSTLELGDSALYLCASSLVSSNQPQHFGDGTRLSIL.

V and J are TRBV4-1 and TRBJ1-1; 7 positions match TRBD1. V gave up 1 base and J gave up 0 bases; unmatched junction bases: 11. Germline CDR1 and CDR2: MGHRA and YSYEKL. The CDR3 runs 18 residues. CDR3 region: CASSQVFGSGTVNTEAFF. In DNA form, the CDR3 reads TGCGCCAGCAGCCAAGTTTTCGGTTCCGGGACAGTGAACACTGAAGCTTTCTTT.

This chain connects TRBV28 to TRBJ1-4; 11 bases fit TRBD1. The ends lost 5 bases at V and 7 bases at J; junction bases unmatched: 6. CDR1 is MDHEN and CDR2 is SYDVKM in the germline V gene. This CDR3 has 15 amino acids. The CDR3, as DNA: TGTGCCAGCAGTCGTCCGGGACAGGGGGGTGAAAAACTGTTTTTT. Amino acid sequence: CASSRPGQGGEKLFF.

The CDR3 region is CASSTGSSGEQFF. Written as DNA, the CDR3 is TGTGCCAGCAGCACCGGGAGTTCGGGGGAGCAGTTCTTC. The V call is TRBV12-3 or TRBV12-4, the J call TRBJ2-1; perhaps TRBD2 as D (6 bases). This CDR3 spans 13 amino acids. V lost 6 bases to trimming and J lost 10 bases, with 16 bases between them.

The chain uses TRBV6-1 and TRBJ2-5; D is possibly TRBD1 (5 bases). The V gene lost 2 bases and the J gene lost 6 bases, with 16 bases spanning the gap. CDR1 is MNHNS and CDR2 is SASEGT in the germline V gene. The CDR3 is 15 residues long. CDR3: CASSEFSGRVQTQYF. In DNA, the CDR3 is TGTGCCAGCAGTGAATTTAGTGGCAGGGTACAGACCCAGTACTTC.